The source of this T cell receptor (beta chain) is a study of shared clonotypes between healthy human individuals. Findings and limits, study-wide: Among non-shared clonotypes, generation probabilities were lower than among those shared by all four donors.

Naive CD8 cells lacked CD45RO and underwent positive selection for CCR7, leaving out terminally differentiated effector memory CD45RA+ cells. Deep-level assay runs were performed. Libraries were prepared by immunoSEQ multiplex PCR; TCRdb keeps only in-frame clonotypes and omits some of them. The sample includes some 630,000 clones, 95% to 97% of them seen just once. With regard to this clone: The antigen is unknown.

Sequencing input: naive CD8+ T cells sorted from blood. This sequence was found in a woman in her thirties in good health.

CDR3 coding DNA: TGTGCCAGCAGTTTAGACGCAGGGTACGAGCAGTACTTC. Translated: CASSLDAGYEQYF. The chain combines TRBV28 with TRBJ2-7, with a tentative D call TRBD1 (5 bases). The CDR3 extends over 13 amino acids. The V and J ends lost 2 bases and 4 bases respectively, with 9 bases between them. Germline V gene lookup returns CDR1 MDHEN and CDR2 SYDVKM.